This TCR beta chain originates from a study of cytomegalovirus exposure and HLA in healthy donors. Comment on this clone: Its antigen is undetermined.

Study-level points and caveats: Prediction of most subjects' HLA-A and HLA-B alleles by TCR beta sequences was reportedly accurate.

The germline V gene has CDR1 MDHEN and CDR2 SYDVKM. The CDR3 is 15 amino acids. V was clipped by 6 bases and J by 0 bases; unmatched bases: 5. The PCR employed 60 Vbeta primers together with 13 Jbeta primers. The method was immunoSEQ multiplex PCR; TCRdb's version includes in-frame clones alone and lacks a portion of them. The table includes 70,000 to 85,000 clones, approximately 67% detected once. Sequenced: PBMCs. The TCR sequence derives from a male donor in good health and CMV-seropositive. The V gene is TRBV28, the J gene TRBJ1-1; 9 bases are a match to TRBD1. This chain's CDR3 is CASRGTGPLNTEAFF. In nucleotides, the CDR3 is TGTGCCAGCAGAGGGACAGGGCCCCTGAACACTGAAGCTTTCTTT.